The next 20 T cell receptor beta chains were all read from a single sample in a study of blood T cell repertoires in COVID-19. TCRdb's table, derived via immunoSEQ multiplex PCR, lists solely in-frame clones and lacks some. There are 40,000 to 45,000 clones in the sample; 89% occur only once, and about a fifth lies in the top ten. The sequencing input was peripheral blood. The receptor set was obtained from a middle-aged man with active COVID-19.

The rearrangement joins TRBV6-1 to TRBJ2-7; a possible D gene is TRBD1 (5 bases). V lost 0 bases, J lost 3 bases, and 6 bases lay in between. Germline V gives CDR1 MNHNS, CDR2 SASEGT. CDR3 size: 13 residues. In DNA, the CDR3 is TGTGCCAGCAGTGAAGCTAGGGGCTACGAGCAGTACTTC. Residues: CASSEARGYEQYF.

The chain carries TRBV19 and TRBJ1-5; TRBD1 matches at 8 bases. Germline trimming cut 5 bases from V and 6 bases from J; bases unmatched to any gene: 6. Germline V gene lookup returns CDR1 LNHDA and CDR2 SQIVND (reference sequence). The CDR3 extends over 14 amino acids. The CDR3 spells CASSGSDRVQPQHF. CDR3 sequence (DNA): TGTGCCAGTAGTGGCTCGGACAGGGTTCAGCCCCAGCATTTT.

This chain joins TRBV7-9 and TRBJ1-2; TRBD1 matches 9 bases. Germline CDR1 reads SEHNR; CDR2 reads FQNEAQ (reference sequence). Losses at the gene ends were 5 bases for V and 1 base for J; bases not matched to a gene: 8. CDR3 length: 16 amino acids. The CDR3 here is CASSPGTGWVNYGYTF. In DNA, the CDR3 is TGTGCCAGCAGCCCGGGGACAGGGTGGGTTAACTATGGCTACACCTTC.

This chain connects TRBV13 to TRBJ2-7, with a tentative D call TRBD2 (6 bases). This CDR3 contains 13 residues. Between the trimmed V and J ends, which lost 5 bases and 7 bases, there was a span of 15 bases. Per germline, CDR1 PRHDT and CDR2 FYEKMQ (reference sequence). Here the CDR3 DNA reads TGTGCCAGCAGCCTGGGCGGGGCGGGGGAGCAGTACTTC. The encoded protein is CASSLGGAGEQYF.

This rearrangement joins TRBV3-1 (or the pseudogene TRBV3-2) to TRBJ2-3; D remains ambiguous. V was pared by 1 base and J by 0 bases, with 8 bases between. From germline, CDR1 is LGHDT and CDR2 YNNKEL (reference sequence). This CDR3 spans 15 amino acids. Here the CDR3 DNA reads TGTGCCAGCAGCCAAGTACTGACTAGCACAGATACGCAGTATTTT. It encodes CASSQVLTSTDTQYF.

The count of this clone is one. V usage is TRBV5-1 and J usage is TRBJ2-5, with D possibly TRBD1 on 6 matching bases. Per the germline V gene, CDR1 is SGHRS and CDR2 is YFSETQ. V was clipped by 6 bases and J by 4 bases, with 22 bases between them. The CDR3 totals 16 residues. The CDR3 DNA reads as TGCGCCAGCACCCTTTCCGGACAGAGTGCAAGAGAGACCCAGTACTTC. It translates to CASTLSGQSARETQYF.

The chain uses TRBV27 and TRBJ2-5; no reliable D call. The CDR3 extends over 16 amino acids. Trimming took 5 bases from V and 6 from J, leaving 22 bases between them. In germline, CDR1 is MNHEY, CDR2 SMNVEV (reference sequence). CDR3 protein: CASSPRTPVSVKTQYF. As DNA, the CDR3 is TGTGCCAGCAGTCCTCGAACTCCCGTCTCTGTTAAGACCCAGTACTTC.

The V and J genes are TRBV6-4 and TRBJ2-1, with TRBD2 as a possible D gene (6 bases). Germline lookup yields CDR1 MRHNA and CDR2 SNTAGT. V lost 8 bases and J 6 bases, leaving 14 bases between the germline ends. CDR3 length equals 13 residues. CDR3 sequence reads: CASGGTGTNEQFF. DNA for the CDR3: TGTGCCAGCGGGGGGACTGGTACCAATGAGCAGTTCTTC.

The J gene is TRBJ1-3, the V gene TRBV4-3, with D unclear. V dropped 0 bases and J dropped 0 bases, with 12 bases sitting between them. The length of the CDR3 is 17 residues. In germline, CDR1 is LGHNA, CDR2 YSLEER. The CDR3 reads CASSQDTGFLSGNTIYF. CDR3 coding DNA: TGCGCCAGCAGCCAAGATACGGGATTCCTCTCTGGAAACACCATATATTTT.

The gene calls are TRBV18 and TRBJ1-1; D is uncertain. The V end lost 3 bases, the J end lost 5 bases, and 10 bases lay between the germline ends. The CDR3 has 13 residues. CDR1 KGHSH and CDR2 LQKENI come from the germline V gene. This CDR3 is CASSPSGFTEAFF. The CDR3 coding sequence is TGTGCCAGCTCACCTTCCGGGTTTACTGAAGCTTTCTTT.

The rearrangement joins TRBV7-2 to TRBJ2-1; TRBD1 is a possible D gene (6 bases). The length of the CDR3 is 16 residues. Per germline, CDR1 SGHTA and CDR2 FQGNSA. V was pared by 5 bases and J by 3 bases, with 17 bases between. This CDR3 reads CASSQGAGAFYNEQFF. CDR3 nucleotides: TGTGCCAGCAGCCAAGGGGCAGGGGCCTTCTACAATGAGCAGTTCTTC.

The rearrangement joins TRBV3-1 (or the pseudogene TRBV3-2) to TRBJ2-3; 8 bases match TRBD1. The V gene's germline CDR1 is LGHDT and CDR2 YNNKEL (reference sequence). V was clipped by 6 bases and J by 0 bases; unmatched bases: 2. CDR3 length: 14 amino acids. CDR3 DNA sequence: TGTGCCAGCAGTCACAGGGGGAGCACAGATACGCAGTATTTT. Amino acid sequence: CASSHRGSTDTQYF.

The chain uses TRBV4-1 and TRBJ1-4; no firm D call. This CDR3 is 17 amino acids long. Trimming removed 2 bases at V and 8 bases at J, with 21 bases between. Germline CDR1 and CDR2: MGHRA and YSYEKL. The CDR3 loop reads CASSQMGVNPRGEKLFF. CDR3 nucleotides: TGCGCCAGCAGCCAAATGGGTGTAAACCCCCGAGGAGAAAAACTGTTTTTT.

The chain is built from TRBV24-1 and TRBJ2-3, with unresolved D. Germline lookup yields CDR1 KGHDR and CDR2 SFDVKD. CDR3 length equals 12 residues. With 1 base removed from V and 6 bases from J, the gap between germline ends came to 4 bases. CDR3 protein: CATSDFEDTQYF. The CDR3 nucleotides read TGTGCCACCAGTGATTTCGAGGATACGCAGTATTTT.

The rearrangement links TRBV28 to TRBJ2-7; 7 positions agree with TRBD1. The V and J ends lost 6 bases and 2 bases, in that order; junction bases with no gene match: 7. CDR3 length equals 14 residues. The germline CDR1 and CDR2 sequences are MDHEN and SYDVKM. The CDR3 sequence: CASRIQGQTYEQYF. The CDR3 region has the DNA TGTGCCAGCAGAATCCAGGGACAGACCTACGAGCAGTACTTC.

CDR3 sequence reads: CASSYVYEQFF. The CDR3, as DNA: TGTGCCAGCAGTTACGTCTATGAGCAGTTCTTC. This rearrangement joins TRBV6-2 or TRBV6-3 to TRBJ2-1; no definite D call. CDR1 is MNHEY, CDR2 SVGEGT, per germline. V was shortened by 2 bases and J by 8 bases, with 4 bases between the two germline ends. The CDR3 has 11 amino acids.

The rearrangement links TRBV18 to TRBJ2-5; TRBD2 might be the D (6 bases). The V gene's germline CDR1 is KGHSH and CDR2 LQKENI. V lost 0 bases and J 7 bases, leaving 18 bases between the germline ends. The length of the CDR3 is 16 residues. The CDR3 DNA sequence: TGTGCCAGCTCACCACCGGAGGGAGAAGGAGGACGGACCCAGTACTTC. Protein sequence: CASSPPEGEGGRTQYF.

This clone was counted once. The chain has TRBV11-2 and TRBJ1-1, with 11 bases lining up with TRBD1. V lost 4 bases, J lost 6 bases, and 4 bases stayed unmatched. Germline V gene data show CDR1 as SGHAT and CDR2 as FQNNGV. This CDR3 is built from 14 residues. This CDR3 reads CASSSRDRGAEAFF. CDR3 bases: TGTGCCAGCAGCTCCCGGGACAGGGGGGCTGAAGCTTTCTTT.

V gene TRBV24-1 combines with J gene TRBJ1-2; D remains unclear. The germline V and J ends were trimmed by 2 bases and 6 bases, with 9 bases remaining between them. This CDR3 is 13 amino acids long. Germline-derived CDR1 and CDR2 are KGHDR and SFDVKD. CDR3 residues: CATSDSDSNGYTF. The CDR3 nucleotides are TGTGCCACCAGTGATTCGGACTCGAATGGCTACACCTTC.

This chain connects TRBV6-5 to TRBJ2-6, with D possibly being TRBD1 (5 bases). The ends were cut back, 7 bases at V and 2 bases at J, with 9 bases in the middle. Germline CDR1 reads MNHEY; CDR2 reads SVGAGI. The CDR3 has 14 amino acids. The CDR3 region is CASIDSAGANVLTF. DNA for the CDR3: TGTGCCAGCATCGACAGCGCTGGGGCCAACGTCCTGACTTTC.